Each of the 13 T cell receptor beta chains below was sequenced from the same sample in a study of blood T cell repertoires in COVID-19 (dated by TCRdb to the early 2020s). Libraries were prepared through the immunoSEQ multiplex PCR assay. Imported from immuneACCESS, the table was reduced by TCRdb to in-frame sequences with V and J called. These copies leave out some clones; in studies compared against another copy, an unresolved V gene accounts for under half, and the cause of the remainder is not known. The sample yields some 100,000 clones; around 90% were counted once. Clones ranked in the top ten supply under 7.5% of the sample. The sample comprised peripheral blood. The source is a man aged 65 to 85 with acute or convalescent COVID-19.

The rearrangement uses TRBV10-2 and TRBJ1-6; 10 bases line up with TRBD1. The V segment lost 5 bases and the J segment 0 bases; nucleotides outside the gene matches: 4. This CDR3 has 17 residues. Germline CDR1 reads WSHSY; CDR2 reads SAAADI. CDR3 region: CASSPRTGGSYNSPLHF. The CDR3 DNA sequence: TGCGCCAGCAGTCCAAGGACAGGGGGCTCCTATAATTCACCCCTCCACTTT.

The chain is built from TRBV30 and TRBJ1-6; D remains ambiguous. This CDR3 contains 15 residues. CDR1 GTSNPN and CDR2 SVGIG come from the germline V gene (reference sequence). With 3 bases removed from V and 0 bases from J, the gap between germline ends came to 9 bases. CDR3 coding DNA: TGTGCCTGGAGCGACACCGGCTCCTATAATTCACCCCTCCACTTT. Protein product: CAWSDTGSYNSPLHF.

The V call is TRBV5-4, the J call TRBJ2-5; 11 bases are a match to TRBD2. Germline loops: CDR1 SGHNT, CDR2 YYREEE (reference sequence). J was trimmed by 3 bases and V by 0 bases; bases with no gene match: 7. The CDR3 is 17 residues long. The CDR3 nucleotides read TGTGCCAGCAGCTTGGGGACGGCTAGCGGGGGGAAAGAGACCCAGTACTTC. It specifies CASSLGTASGGKETQYF.

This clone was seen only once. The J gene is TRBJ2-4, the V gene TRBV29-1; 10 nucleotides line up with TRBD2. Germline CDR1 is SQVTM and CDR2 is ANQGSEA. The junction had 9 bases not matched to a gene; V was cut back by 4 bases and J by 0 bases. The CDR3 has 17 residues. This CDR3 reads CSVVLLAGARAKNIQYF. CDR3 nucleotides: TGCAGCGTTGTACTCCTAGCGGGGGCCCGAGCCAAAAACATTCAGTACTTC.

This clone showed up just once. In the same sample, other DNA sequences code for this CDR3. The CDR3 bases are TGTGCCAGCTCACCACAGGGGGATCAGCCCCAGCATTTT. It translates to CASSPQGDQPQHF. The rearrangement uses TRBV18 and TRBJ1-5; D may be TRBD1 (6 bases). CDR3 length equals 13 residues. The ends were cut back, 1 base at V and 5 bases at J, with 6 bases in the middle. From germline, CDR1 is KGHSH and CDR2 LQKENI.

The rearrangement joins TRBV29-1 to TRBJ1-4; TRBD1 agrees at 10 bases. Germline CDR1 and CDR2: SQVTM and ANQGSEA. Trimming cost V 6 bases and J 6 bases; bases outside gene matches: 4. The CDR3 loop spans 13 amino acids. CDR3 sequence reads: CSVTGTGDEKLFF. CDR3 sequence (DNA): TGCAGCGTGACCGGGACAGGGGATGAAAAACTGTTTTTT.

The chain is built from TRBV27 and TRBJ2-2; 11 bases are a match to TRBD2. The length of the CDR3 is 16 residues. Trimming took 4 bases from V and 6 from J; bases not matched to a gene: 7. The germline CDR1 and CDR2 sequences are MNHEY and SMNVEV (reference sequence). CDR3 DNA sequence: TGTGCCAGCAGTTACTTAGCGGGAGGGCCTTCCGGGGAGCTGTTTTTT. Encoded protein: CASSYLAGGPSGELFF.

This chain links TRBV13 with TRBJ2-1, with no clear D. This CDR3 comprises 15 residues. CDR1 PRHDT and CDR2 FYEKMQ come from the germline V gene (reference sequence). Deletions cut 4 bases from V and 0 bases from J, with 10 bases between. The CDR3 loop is CASSSRRSSYNEQFF. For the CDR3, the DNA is TGTGCCAGCAGCTCTCGACGGAGCTCCTACAATGAGCAGTTCTTC.

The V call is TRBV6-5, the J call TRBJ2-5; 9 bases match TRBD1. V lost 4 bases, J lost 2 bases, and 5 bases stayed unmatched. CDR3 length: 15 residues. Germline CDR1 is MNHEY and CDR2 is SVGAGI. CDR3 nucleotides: TGTGCCAGCAGTTCTTGGACAGGGGTACAAGAGACCCAGTACTTC. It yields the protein CASSSWTGVQETQYF.

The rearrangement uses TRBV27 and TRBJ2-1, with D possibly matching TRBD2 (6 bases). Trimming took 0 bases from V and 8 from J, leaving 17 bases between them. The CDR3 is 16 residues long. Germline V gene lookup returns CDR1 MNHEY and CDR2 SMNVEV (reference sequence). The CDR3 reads CASSLSPGTVWDEQFF. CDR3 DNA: TGTGCCAGCAGTTTATCCCCCGGGACTGTCTGGGATGAGCAGTTCTTC.

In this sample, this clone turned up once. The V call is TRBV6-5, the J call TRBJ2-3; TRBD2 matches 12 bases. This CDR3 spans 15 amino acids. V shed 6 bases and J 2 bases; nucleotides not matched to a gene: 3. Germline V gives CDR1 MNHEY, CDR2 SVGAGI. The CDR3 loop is CASRASGRATDTQYF. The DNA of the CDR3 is TGTGCCAGCAGGGCTAGCGGGAGGGCCACAGATACGCAGTATTTT.

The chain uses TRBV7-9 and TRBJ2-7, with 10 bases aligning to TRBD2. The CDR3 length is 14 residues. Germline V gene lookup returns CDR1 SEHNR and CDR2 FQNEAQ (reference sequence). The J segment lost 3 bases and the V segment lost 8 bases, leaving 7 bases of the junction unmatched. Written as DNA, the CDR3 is TGTGCCAGCGAAGGGGCTAGCGGGGGCTACGAGCAGTACTTC. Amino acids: CASEGASGGYEQYF.

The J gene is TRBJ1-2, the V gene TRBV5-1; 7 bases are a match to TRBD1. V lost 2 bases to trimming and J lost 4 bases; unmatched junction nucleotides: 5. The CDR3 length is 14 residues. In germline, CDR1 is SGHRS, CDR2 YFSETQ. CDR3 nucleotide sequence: TGCGCCAGCAGCTTTGAAGGGGGCGCCTATGGCTACACCTTC. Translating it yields CASSFEGGAYGYTF.